The subject of this entry is one T cell receptor (beta chain). This sample is drawn from a study of blood T cell repertoires in COVID-19. Study background: COVID-19 samples collected from the United States, Italy and Spain covered acute and convalescent phases. T cells, B-cell-depleted T cells, or PBMCs supplied cDNA or gDNA.

Authors' methods: Amplification from reference gene primers served as the basis for estimated nucleated cell counts. The assay was immunoSEQ multiplex PCR, and TCRdb's table has in-frame clones only and misses some. That table gives V, J and clone size, and the DNA gave D and trimming. In the table there are more than 300,000 clones, over 85% of which are singletons. While infection was still active, Seattle patients were enrolled and then followed longitudinally. CDR1 is GTSNPN, CDR2 SVGIG, per germline (reference sequence). The CDR3 length is 13 residues. V was cut by 1 base and J by 4 bases, with 7 bases left in between.

The chain has TRBV30 and TRBJ2-2; D call uncertain. Sequenced material: peripheral blood. This clonotype was sampled from a woman aged 30 to 39 with COVID-19, enrolled during active disease. The CDR3 reads CAWSATSTGELFF. The CDR3 region has the DNA TGTGCCTGGAGTGCCACTTCCACCGGGGAGCTGTTTTTT.